This T cell receptor (beta chain) originates from a study of blood T cell repertoires in COVID-19 (dated by TCRdb to between 2020 and 2021). For the study in its entirety: Collaborator samples came from the United States, Italy and Spain and covered acute and convalescent phases of COVID-19. The material from the prospective study consisted of cDNA or gDNA derived from T cells, B-cell-depleted T cells, or PBMCs. The dataset comprised deeply sampled blood TCRbeta repertoires from subjects exposed to, actively infected with, or recovered from COVID-19. The repertoires were released in a freely available public database intended as a resource for research on the immune response to SARS-CoV-2. The samples were drawn from the first 160 participants of the ongoing ImmuneRACE study and from over a thousand subjects provided by 6 global collaborators. The sample metadata nearly always contained a de-identified subject ID, COVID-19 status, age in years and sex. Where available, HLA class I and class II types were taken from metadata supplied by the sample provider and were not determined by assay-based typing. Here is what the overall study found, with its caveats: The quantity of clinical and demographic metadata differed by source and by participant and was supplied without curation.

TCRbeta CDR3 regions were amplified from genomic DNA using the immunoSEQ Assay, a bias-controlled multiplex PCR. The authors' pipeline ran thus. The number of nucleated cells in each sample was estimated by amplification of reference gene primers within the assay. To quantify the absolute abundance of each unique TCRbeta CDR3 rearrangement, sequence reads were collapsed and filtered. Productive Simpson clonality was computed per sample as the square root of Simpson's diversity index over productive rearrangements. What TCRdb holds here is the immuneACCESS table cut down to in-frame rearrangements. Part of the clones is not present; checked against another copy, under half of the missing clones reflect an unresolved V gene, and the others are unexplained. V, J and clone size are those of that table, while D and trimming were read from the DNA. The sample yields under 25,000 clones; about nine tenths were counted once. About 27% of the sample comes from the top ten.

Whole blood was collected in K2EDTA tubes by collaborating institutions according to the institutions' own protocols. For TCRbeta analysis, collaborators shipped samples as frozen whole blood, isolated PBMCs, or DNA extracted from either of those sample types. Trimming removed 4 bases from V and 1 base from J; the gene matches leave 2 bases unexplained. Counted from cysteine to phenylalanine, this CDR3 has 15 amino acids. Of the read, only the CDR3 DNA is kept; its 45 bases are in frame from base 1. The germline V gene encodes CDR1 KGHSH and CDR2 LQKENI. This clone was detected only once. The clone's antigen remains unknown. No much larger clone is present one base from it, and per-base qualities are unavailable.

The chain joins TRBV18 to TRBJ2-2; 8 bases in between match TRBD1. Sequencing was carried out using peripheral blood. This TCR derives from a woman aged 70 to 79 with active COVID-19. The CDR3 protein sequence reads: CASSRGTGNTGELFF. The nucleotide sequence reads as follows: TGTGCCAGCTCACGCGGGACAGGGAACACCGGGGAGCTGTTTTTT. The reference TRBV18 and TRBJ2-2 proteins fill in what lies around the CDR3, so the full variable domain reads NAGVMQNPRHLVRRRGQEARLRCSPMKGHSHVYWYRQLPEEGLKFMVYLQKENIIDESGMPKERFSAEFPKEGPSILRIQQVVRGDSAAYFCASSRGTGNTGELFFGEGSRLTVL.